These T cell receptor beta chains were read from a single sample in a study of shared clonotypes between healthy human individuals. TCRdb's copy holds only in-frame clones and misses some; the assay was immunoSEQ multiplex PCR. This sample yields around 1,900,000 clones, of which 90% to 95% are seen a single time; about 1.7% belongs to the top ten. The sample consisted of naive CD8+ T cells from PBMCs. These receptors came from a man between 18 and 35 years old in good health. Some clones in this sample may be carry-over from other donors' samples. Both conserved end residues are part of each CDR3. D genes are given only for firm matches. Size values are once, few and many counts, or a class for expanded clones, and some rows have none.

D,V,J,size,DNA,CDR3
-,TRBV7-9,TRBJ2-7,-,TGTGCCAGCAGCTTTGCAGGGGTCGACGAGCAGTACTTC,CASSFAGVDEQYF
-,TRBV19,TRBJ2-3,-,TGTGCCAGTAGTATTCGGTATCAGGGCTCAGATACGCAGTATTTT,CASSIRYQGSDTQYF
TRBD2,TRBV9,TRBJ2-1,once,TGTGCCAGCAGCGCACCCCGGACTAGTAGGAATGAGCAGTTCTTC,CASSAPRTSRNEQFF
-,TRBV5-1,TRBJ2-7,-,TGCGCCAGCAGCTATAGGGGAACCTACGAGCAGTACTTC,CASSYRGTYEQYF
-,TRBV7-6,TRBJ1-4,-,TGTGCCAGCAGATCCGGTGCAACTAATGAAAAACTGTTTTTT,CASRSGATNEKLFF
-,TRBV4-2,TRBJ2-1,-,TGTGCCAGCAGCCAAGTCCCGGAGGGCCTACTTTACAATGAGCAGTTCTTC,CASSQVPEGLLYNEQFF
-,TRBV15,TRBJ1-1,-,TGTGCCACCAGCAGAGGTGACAAGAACACTGAAGCTTTCTTT,CATSRGDKNTEAFF
-,TRBV13,TRBJ1-4,-,TGTGCCAGCAGCCGAGGGGTTAATGAAAAACTGTTTTTT,CASSRGVNEKLFF
-,TRBV29-1,TRBJ2-5,once,TGCAGCGTTCCCAATCCCCCCGACAGCGTCCAAGAGACCCAGTACTTC,CSVPNPPDSVQETQYF
TRBD1,TRBV2,TRBJ1-4,-,TGTGCCAGCAGTGAGGCTCCGGGACAGCCCAATGAAAAACTGTTTTTT,CASSEAPGQPNEKLFF
-,TRBV6-5,TRBJ2-4,-,TGTGCCAGCAGGTCGTCGTGGGTAGCCAAAAACATTCAGTACTTC,CASRSSWVAKNIQYF
TRBD2,TRBV15,TRBJ2-2,-,TGTGCCACCAGCAGAGATCGGCTACTAGCGGACAAAGGGAGCACCGGGGAGCTGTTTTTT,CATSRDRLLADKGSTGELFF
TRBD1,TRBV7-9,TRBJ2-3,once,TGTGCCAGCACGGAGCCCGGGACAGGCGCAGATACGCAGTATTTT,CASTEPGTGADTQYF
TRBD2,TRBV28,TRBJ2-1,-,TGTGCCAGCAGTTGGGGGGGGACTAGCGGGACTTATGAGCAGTTCTTC,CASSWGGTSGTYEQFF
TRBD1,TRBV9,TRBJ1-5,-,TGTGCCAGCAGCGTAGAGGGACAGGGAATTCAGCCCCAGCATTTT,CASSVEGQGIQPQHF
TRBD1,TRBV11-2,TRBJ2-7,-,TGTGCCAGCAGCTTAGATCTCCCTACAGGGGGCTCCTACGAGCAGTACTTC,CASSLDLPTGGSYEQYF
-,TRBV15,TRBJ1-5,-,TGTGCCACCAGCAGAGATTTCGGGCCGTATAGCAATCAGCCCCAGCATTTT,CATSRDFGPYSNQPQHF
-,TRBV5-1,TRBJ2-7,-,TGCGCCAGCAGTTTAAAGGGATACGAGCAGTACTTC,CASSLKGYEQYF